Listed here is a single T cell receptor beta chain. The data stem from a study of cytomegalovirus exposure and HLA in healthy donors. Germline assignment: CDR1 LNHDA and CDR2 SQIVND (reference sequence). The CDR3 sequence is 14 residues long. V gave up 7 bases and J gave up 10 bases, with 17 bases separating them. PCR involved 60 Vbeta and 13 Jbeta primers. The method was immunoSEQ multiplex PCR; TCRdb's version includes in-frame clones alone and lacks a portion of them. Of 120,000 or so clones in the sample, 70% to 90% were seen once. V gene TRBV19 combines with J gene TRBJ1-6; D is unresolved. The sample consisted of PBMCs. The origin of this receptor is a man in his late teens or twenties in good health and CMV-seropositive. CDR3 in amino acids: CASTIKIGPSPLHF. The CDR3 DNA follows: TGTGCCAGTACCATCAAAATCGGTCCCTCACCCCTCCACTTT. The full variable domain, completed using reference TRBV19 and TRBJ1-6, is DGGITQSPKYLFRKEGQNVTLSCEQNLNHDAMYWYRQDPGQGLRLIYYSQIVNDFQKGDIAEGYSVSREKKESFPLTVTSAQKNPTAFYLCASTIKIGPSPLHFGNGTRLTVT.